This entry is about one T cell receptor beta chain. The protocol was immunoSEQ multiplex PCR, while the TCRdb copy is restricted to in-frame clones and leaves out a portion. The sample consists of hundreds of thousands of clones, over 90% of them appearing once. CDR1 is GTSNPN, CDR2 SVGIG, per germline (reference sequence). The CDR3 covers 14 residues. The V and J ends lost 2 bases and 0 bases respectively, with 8 bases between them. These data belong to a study of shared T cell receptors in the human thymus. This sequence originates from a human donor. V usage is TRBV30 and J usage is TRBJ1-5, with D uncertain. Material: thymocytes. The DNA of the CDR3 is TGTGCCTGGAGTCGGACGGCTAGCAATCAGCCCCAGCATTTT. It is translated as CAWSRTASNQPQHF.